These 9 T cell receptor beta chains came from one sample sequenced in a study of T cell responses to AZD1222 COVID-19 vaccine. Sequencing was performed with immunoSEQ multiplex PCR; in TCRdb, only in-frame clones are kept and a portion is missing. The sample consists of some 130,000 clones, roughly nine tenths of them appearing once. Specimen: peripheral blood, collected on day 0 of AZD1222 vaccination. These receptors all stem from an adult in good health.

This clone occurred once. V is TRBV30 and J is TRBJ2-2; no definite D call. V lost 0 bases and J 6 bases, leaving 5 bases between the germline ends. Germline-derived CDR1 and CDR2 are GTSNPN and SVGIG (reference sequence). This CDR3 is built from 12 residues. The CDR3 nucleotides are TGTGCCTGGAGTGTAAAGGCCGGGGAGCTGTTTTTT. As protein: CAWSVKAGELFF.

V gene TRBV9 combines with J gene TRBJ1-2, with D unclear. V was shortened by 4 bases and J by 8 bases, with 12 bases between the two germline ends. The CDR3 covers 12 residues. The germline V gene has CDR1 SGDLS and CDR2 YYNGEE. The CDR3 protein is CASSRTAGGYTF. CDR3 sequence (DNA): TGTGCCAGCAGCCGGACGGCCGGCGGCTACACCTTC.

The chain recombines TRBV5-1 with TRBJ1-1; TRBD1 agrees at 7 bases. Losses at the gene ends were 3 bases for V and 3 bases for J; bases not matched to a gene: 5. Looked up from germline, CDR1 is SGHRS and CDR2 is YFSETQ. This CDR3 contains 14 residues. In DNA form, the CDR3 reads TGCGCCAGCAGCTCGGGACAGCCTGACACTGAAGCTTTCTTT. Its protein product is CASSSGQPDTEAFF.

V gene TRBV11-2 combines with J gene TRBJ2-7, with TRBD1 matching 9 bases. Unmatched junction bases numbered 4, after V lost 3 bases and J lost 4 bases. The CDR3 spans 14 residues. Germline assignment: CDR1 SGHAT and CDR2 FQNNGV. This CDR3 is CASSLGQGGYEQYF. CDR3 sequence (DNA): TGTGCCAGCAGCTTGGGACAGGGCGGTTACGAGCAGTACTTC.

This clone showed up just once. CDR3 region: CAWSDRVGNSPLHF. The CDR3 region has the DNA TGTGCCTGGTCGGACAGGGTAGGCAATTCACCCCTCCACTTT. The chain is built from TRBV30 and TRBJ1-6; 8 nucleotides align to TRBD1. The CDR3 extends over 14 amino acids. CDR1 and CDR2 from the germline V gene are GTSNPN and SVGIG (reference sequence). The V gene end was trimmed by 5 bases and the J gene end by 7 bases; junction bases not matched to a gene: 7.

About this clone itself: Sequence at one end of the junction differs from germline and may be a read error. The chain is built from TRBV25-1 and TRBJ2-7; D is possibly TRBD1 (5 bases). Germline values: CDR1 MGHDK, CDR2 SYGVNS. This CDR3 contains 13 residues. The CDR3 region has the DNA TGTGCCAGCAGGGACATTTCAAGCTACAAGCAGTACTTC. Protein product: CASRDISSYKQYF.

The chain combines TRBV11-2 with TRBJ1-2, with D hard to call. The germline V and J ends were trimmed by 5 bases and 8 bases, with 12 bases remaining between them. The CDR3 covers 12 residues. Germline V gene lookup returns CDR1 SGHAT and CDR2 FQNNGV. The CDR3 region has the DNA TGTGCCAGCAGCCGCGGCAGGTCCGGCTACACCTTC. Translating it yields CASSRGRSGYTF.

This clone was seen a handful of times. This rearrangement joins TRBV7-9 to TRBJ2-5; 11 nucleotides align to TRBD2. Germline V gene data show CDR1 as SEHNR and CDR2 as FQNEAQ (reference sequence). The CDR3 loop spans 17 amino acids. Trimming removed 1 base from V and 5 bases from J; junction bases left unmatched: 9. CDR3 amino acids: CASSLGSSGGMVETQYF. The CDR3 DNA is TGTGCCAGCAGCTTAGGTTCTAGCGGGGGGATGGTTGAGACCCAGTACTTC.

The V call is TRBV4-1, the J call TRBJ2-6; D might be TRBD1 or TRBD2, each matching 6 bases. The CDR3 sequence is 17 residues long. Trimming left V 1 base short and J 2 bases short, with 12 bases between. Germline CDR1 is MGHRA and CDR2 is YSYEKL. The CDR3 sequence is CASSQVPGATGANVLTF. In nucleotides, the CDR3 is TGCGCCAGCAGCCAAGTTCCGGGGGCTACTGGGGCCAACGTCCTGACTTTC.